The entry that follows covers one TCR beta chain sequence. Its antigen is unidentified. At one boundary the junction diverges from the germline segment, which might be a read error. This record belongs to a study of CD8 T cells in ankylosing spondylitis. Study results and limitations: CD8+ by phenotype, disease-linked clones were relatively rare in peripheral blood. Within matched ankylosing spondylitis synovial fluid, disease-linked clones were reportedly significantly enriched. Made up of about eight highly homologous variants, a TCR beta motif appeared characteristic of ankylosing spondylitis blood.

Germline-derived CDR1 and CDR2 are DFQATT and SNEGSKA (reference sequence). This CDR3 comprises 16 residues. In TCRdb, the 5' RACE reads were re-called with MiXCR into one record per CDR3 protein. The sample has a few hundred thousand distinct CDR3 sequences; 15% to 20% are singletons. The sequenced sample was blood, either unsorted or a sorted T cell fraction (not recorded which). The receptor was derived from a male donor with ankylosing spondylitis or in good health (not recorded which). This chain joins TRBV20-1 and TRBJ2-7; the D gene is possibly TRBD2 (7 bases). The CDR3 region has the DNA TGCAGTGCTAGAGGGGAGGGGGGTGGCGCTTCCTACAAGCAGTACTTC. Protein sequence: CSARGEGGGASYKQYF.